A selection of T cell receptor beta chains follows, all from one sample in a study of cytomegalovirus exposure and HLA in healthy donors. This table comes from immunoSEQ multiplex PCR, and its TCRdb copy is limited to in-frame clones, with some not included. The profile shows roughly 140,000 clones, roughly a tenth of them singletons. Material: PBMCs. The receptors derive from a male donor in good health and CMV-seronegative. Both conserved end residues are part of each CDR3. A D gene is named only where the DNA matches it firmly. Rows give clone size only sometimes, using once, few, many, or a class for an expanded clone.

J gene	V gene	clone size	D gene	CDR3 DNA	CDR3 protein
TRBJ2-5	TRBV5-6	few	TRBD1	TGTGCCAGCAGTCGACCGGGACAGGGCCTCTCCATCCAAGAGACCCAGTACTTC	CASSRPGQGLSIQETQYF
TRBJ2-5	TRBV7-6	.	TRBD1	TGTGCCAGCAGCTTCATGACAGGGAGCCAAGAGACCCAGTACTTC	CASSFMTGSQETQYF
TRBJ1-1	TRBV7-6	few	TRBD1	TGTGCCAGCAGCTTAGCAGCAGGGGGTAATGAAGCTTTCTTT	CASSLAAGGNEAFF
TRBJ2-5	TRBV29-1	.	TRBD2	TGCAGCGGGATACCGGGACTACAAGAGACCCAGTACTTC	CSGIPGLQETQYF
TRBJ1-2	TRBV19	few	TRBD1	TGTGCCAGTTTTGGAAGGGCAGGGGGCACCTATGGCTACACCTTC	CASFGRAGGTYGYTF
TRBJ2-5	TRBV13	.	.	TGTGCCAGCAGCTTAGGCGACGGGGAAGAGACCCAGTACTTC	CASSLGDGEETQYF
TRBJ2-7	TRBV13	few	.	TGTGCCAGCAGCTACCGACACAGCTCCTACGAGCAGTACTTC	CASSYRHSSYEQYF
TRBJ1-1	TRBV6-1	few	TRBD1	TGTGCCAGCAGCCAAGACAGGGGTCAAAATGAAGCTTTCTTT	CASSQDRGQNEAFF
TRBJ2-7	TRBV19	.	.	TGTGCCAGTAGTATGTTGGGTTTCCTAGGCGAGCAGTACTTC	CASSMLGFLGEQYF
TRBJ2-3	TRBV7-8	.	TRBD1	TGTGCCAGCAGCGAACGCGGGACAGGGGTTCCAGATACGCAGTATTTT	CASSERGTGVPDTQYF
TRBJ1-1	TRBV7-9	.	.	TGTGCCAGCAGCTTACCGGGAGTAGACACTGAAGCTTTCTTT	CASSLPGVDTEAFF
TRBJ2-7	TRBV30	.	.	TGTGCCTGGAGTCCAGACGGGGTCTTGAACGAGCAGTACTTC	CAWSPDGVLNEQYF
TRBJ1-5	TRBV20-1	.	.	TGCAGTGCTAGCGGGTGGCCCCAGCATTTT	CSASGWPQHF
TRBJ1-3	TRBV25-1	few	.	TGTGCCGTCCAGTGGGGAAACACCATATATTTT	CAVQWGNTIYF
TRBJ2-1	TRBV28	few	.	TGTGCCAGCGGGGAGATCTACAATGAGCAGTTCTTC	CASGEIYNEQFF
TRBJ2-2	TRBV5-1	.	.	TGCGCCAGCAGCTTAGGGGCCCTCCGCACCGGGGAGCTGTTTTTT	CASSLGALRTGELFF
TRBJ1-4	TRBV2	.	TRBD1	TGTGCCAGCAGCACCAACAGGGGACCGAATGAAAAACTGTTTTTT	CASSTNRGPNEKLFF
TRBJ1-2	TRBV29-1	few	.	TGCAGCGTTGGCCTCGGGTTTACCTATGGCTACACCTTC	CSVGLGFTYGYTF
TRBJ2-3	TRBV9	few	.	TGTGCCAGCAGCGTCCTAACAACAGGGAAAGATACGCAGTATTTT	CASSVLTTGKDTQYF
TRBJ2-1	TRBV9	few	.	TGTGCCAGCAGCGTAGCTCCAACTAACGACAATGAGCAGTTCTTC	CASSVAPTNDNEQFF
TRBJ2-3	TRBV5-1	.	TRBD1	TGCGCCAGCAGCTTGGGGGACAGGGCTAGCACAGATACGCAGTATTTT	CASSLGDRASTDTQYF
TRBJ2-2	TRBV5-4	few	.	TGTGCCAGCAGCCTAGACTGGGGCTCCGGGGAGCTGTTTTTT	CASSLDWGSGELFF
TRBJ2-6	TRBV19	.	.	TGTGCCAGTAGCCTCGCGGGATTGGGGGCCAACGTCCTGACTTTC	CASSLAGLGANVLTF
TRBJ1-1	TRBV5-4	.	TRBD1	TGTGCCAGCAGCTTGGAGGGACAGGGGAACACTGAAGCTTTCTTT	CASSLEGQGNTEAFF
TRBJ2-3	TRBV11-3	once	TRBD2	TGTGCCAGCAGCCGGGGGGCAGATACGCAGTATTTT	CASSRGADTQYF
TRBJ1-1	TRBV5-6	.	TRBD1	TGTGCCAGCAGCTTGAACAGGGGCGCTGAAGCTTTCTTT	CASSLNRGAEAFF
TRBJ2-1	TRBV9	.	TRBD2	TGTGCCAGCAGCGTAACCGAACTAGCGGGAGTGAGTGAGCAGTTCTTC	CASSVTELAGVSEQFF
TRBJ2-1	TRBV21-1	.	.	TGTGCCAGCAGGGGACAGGACAATGAGCAGTTCTTC	CASRGQDNEQFF
TRBJ2-5	TRBV18	few	.	TGTGCCAGCTCACCACTTGAGACTAGCCAAGAGACCCAGTACTTC	CASSPLETSQETQYF
TRBJ1-2	TRBV4-3	few	.	TGCGCCAGCAGCCAATCGGACCGGGACACGTATGGCTACACCTTC	CASSQSDRDTYGYTF
TRBJ1-2	TRBV19	.	.	TGTGCCAGTAGTGTGTACACAGGCGGCAGTGGCTACACCTTC	CASSVYTGGSGYTF